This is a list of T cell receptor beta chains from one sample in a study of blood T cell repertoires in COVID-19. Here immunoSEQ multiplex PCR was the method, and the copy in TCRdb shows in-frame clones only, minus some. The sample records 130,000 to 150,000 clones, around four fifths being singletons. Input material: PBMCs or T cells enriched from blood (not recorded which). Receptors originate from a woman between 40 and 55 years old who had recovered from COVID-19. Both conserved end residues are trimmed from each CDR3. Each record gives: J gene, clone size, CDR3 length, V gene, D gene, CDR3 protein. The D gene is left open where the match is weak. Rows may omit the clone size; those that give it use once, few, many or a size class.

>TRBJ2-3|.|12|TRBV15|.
ATSREQRTDTQY
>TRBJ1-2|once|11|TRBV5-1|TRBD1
ASRTGDDYGYT
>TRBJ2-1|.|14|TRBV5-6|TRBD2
ASSLTASGGRDEQF
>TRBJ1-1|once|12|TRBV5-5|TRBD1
ASSGTAGDTEAF
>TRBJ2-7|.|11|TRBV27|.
ASSLSSGYEQY
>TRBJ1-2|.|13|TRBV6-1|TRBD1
ASSDQSGTDYGYT
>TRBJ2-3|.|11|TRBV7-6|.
ASSSTLGSTQY
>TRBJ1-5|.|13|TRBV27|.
ASSLLGDDNQPQH
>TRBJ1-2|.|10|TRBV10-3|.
AIMGGDYGYT
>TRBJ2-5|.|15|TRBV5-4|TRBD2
ASSPDRAGLAVETQY
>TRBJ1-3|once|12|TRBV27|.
ASSQGISGNTIY
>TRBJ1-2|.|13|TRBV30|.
AWMAGLGLNYGYT
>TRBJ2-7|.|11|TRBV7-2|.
ASSLTRHYEQY
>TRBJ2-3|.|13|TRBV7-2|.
ASSLVGVLTDTQY
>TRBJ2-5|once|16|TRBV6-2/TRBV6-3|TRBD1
ASSYTRTGGLRQETQY
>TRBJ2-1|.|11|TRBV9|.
ASSGGDYDEQF
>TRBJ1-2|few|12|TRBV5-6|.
ASSSGGGSYGYT
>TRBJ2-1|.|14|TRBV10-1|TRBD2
ASSESKSLAGGEQF
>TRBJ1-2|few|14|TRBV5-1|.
ASSLTTASTNYGYT
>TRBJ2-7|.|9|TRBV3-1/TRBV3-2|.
ASSQLYEQY
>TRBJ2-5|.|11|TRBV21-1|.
ASSTGGEETQY
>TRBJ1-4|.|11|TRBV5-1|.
ASSLDRNEKLF
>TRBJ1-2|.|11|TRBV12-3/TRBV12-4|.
ASSPQGLYGYT
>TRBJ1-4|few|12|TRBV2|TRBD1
ASREGTGTEKLF
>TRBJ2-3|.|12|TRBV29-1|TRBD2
SVGLASSTDTQY
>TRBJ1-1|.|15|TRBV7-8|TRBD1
ASSLGQGLHTGTEAF
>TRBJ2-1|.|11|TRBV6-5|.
ASSYGGLEEQF
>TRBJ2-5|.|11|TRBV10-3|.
AIGGQPQETQY
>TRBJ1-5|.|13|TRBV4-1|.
ASTPTAGTNQPQH
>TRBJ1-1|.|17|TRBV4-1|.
ASSQGLFSGRGMNTEAF
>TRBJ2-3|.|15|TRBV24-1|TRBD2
ATTIPGTSMSTDTQY
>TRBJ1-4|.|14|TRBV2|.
ASSGIAGLGNEKLF
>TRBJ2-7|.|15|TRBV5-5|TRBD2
ASSFGVAGGGPYEQY
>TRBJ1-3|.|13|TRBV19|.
ASSSRLSVGNTIY
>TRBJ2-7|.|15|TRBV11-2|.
ASSFSSQRGAWYEQY
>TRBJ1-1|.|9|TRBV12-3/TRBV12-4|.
ASSATGEAF
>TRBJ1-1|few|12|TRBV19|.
ASSISPSGIEAF
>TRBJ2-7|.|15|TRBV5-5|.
ASSLVSLSGLPYEQY
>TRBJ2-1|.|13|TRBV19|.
ASSFTGTPYNEQF
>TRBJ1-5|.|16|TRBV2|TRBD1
ASSVGGWGQGGVQPQH
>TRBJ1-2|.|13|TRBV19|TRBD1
ASISIGTGNYGYT
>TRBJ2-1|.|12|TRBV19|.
ASSIMASRNEQF
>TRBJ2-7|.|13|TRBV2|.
ASSLIAGTPDEQY
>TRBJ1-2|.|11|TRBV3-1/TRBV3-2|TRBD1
ASSQSRGQGYT
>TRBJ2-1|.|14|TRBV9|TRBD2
ASSVGVAGGSYEQF
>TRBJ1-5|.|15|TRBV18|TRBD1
ASSPLGQGDGNQPQH
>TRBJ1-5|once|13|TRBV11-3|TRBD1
ASSLVGGLNQPQH
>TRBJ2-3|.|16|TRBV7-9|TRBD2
ASSPVGTSGSRTDTQY
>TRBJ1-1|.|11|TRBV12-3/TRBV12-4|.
ASSLAPDSLAF
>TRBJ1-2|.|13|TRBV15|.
ATSSAGPTLYGYT
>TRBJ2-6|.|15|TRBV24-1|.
ATSDLQRFSGANVLT
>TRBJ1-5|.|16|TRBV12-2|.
ASRLAFETGAINQPQH
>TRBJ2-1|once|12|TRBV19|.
ASSIEVLSRGRF
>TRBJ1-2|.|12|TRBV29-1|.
SVGAPDSGYGYT
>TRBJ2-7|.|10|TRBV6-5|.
ASGDFPYEQY
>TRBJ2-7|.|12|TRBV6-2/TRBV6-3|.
ASSYSFGAYEQY
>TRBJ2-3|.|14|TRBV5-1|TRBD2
ASSLGGGGEADTQY
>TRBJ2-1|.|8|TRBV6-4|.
ASSEDQWF
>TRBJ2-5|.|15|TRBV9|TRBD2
ASSVGVLAGERETQY
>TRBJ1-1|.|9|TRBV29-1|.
SVESGQTAF